The rows below give T cell receptor beta chains drawn from one sample of a study of blood T cell repertoires in COVID-19. Measured with immunoSEQ multiplex PCR; TCRdb has only the in-frame clones, and not every one. Among about 240,000 clones listed, 75% to 90% were seen once. What was sequenced was peripheral blood. These receptors were obtained from a man aged 55-75 years who had recovered from COVID-19. Both conserved end residues are part of each CDR3. Fields, in order: CDR3 protein, CDR3 DNA, J gene, V gene, clone size, D gene. A D gene is named only where the DNA matches it firmly. Size is omitted from some rows. Given values are once, few, many or a class for expanded clones.

CASSVLYRGELFF,TGTGCCAGCAGCGTACTATACAGGGGGGAGCTGTTTTTT,TRBJ2-2,TRBV9,-,-
CAISGGLGTDTQYF,TGTGCCATCAGTGGCGGACTAGGCACAGATACGCAGTATTTT,TRBJ2-3,TRBV10-3,-,TRBD2
CASSLAVGQGADTQYF,TGTGCCAGCAGCTTAGCAGTGGGACAGGGGGCAGATACGCAGTATTTT,TRBJ2-3,TRBV7-9,few,TRBD1
CASSRTSGGFLFF,TGTGCCAGCAGCCGGACTAGCGGGGGTTTTTTGTTCTTC,TRBJ2-1,TRBV5-6,-,TRBD2
CASSSSTGSYNEQFF,TGTGCCAGCAGCTCATCGACGGGGTCCTACAATGAGCAGTTCTTC,TRBJ2-1,TRBV5-4,-,-
CASSPRVGGATTYEQYF,TGTGCCAGCAGCCCGCGCGTAGGGGGCGCGACGACCTACGAGCAGTACTTC,TRBJ2-7,TRBV14,-,TRBD1
CASSPRVSQETQYF,TGTGCCAGCAGCCCGCGGGTGAGCCAAGAGACCCAGTACTTC,TRBJ2-5,TRBV7-9,-,-
CATSAVRYPYNEQFF,TGTGCCACCAGTGCGGTCAGGTACCCCTACAATGAGCAGTTCTTC,TRBJ2-1,TRBV24-1,-,-
CASRLGGGTGELFF,TGTGCAAGTCGCTTAGGCGGGGGCACCGGGGAGCTGTTTTTT,TRBJ2-2,TRBV12-2,-,-
CATSRDGRQGSDTQYF,TGTGCCACCAGCAGAGACGGGAGACAGGGGTCAGATACGCAGTATTTT,TRBJ2-3,TRBV15,once,TRBD1
CASSIGGGPTDTQYF,TGTGCCAGTAGTATTGGCGGGGGACCCACAGATACGCAGTATTTT,TRBJ2-3,TRBV19,-,TRBD2
CASSLGLAEETQYF,TGTGCCAGCAGCTTAGGACTAGCGGAAGAGACCCAGTACTTC,TRBJ2-5,TRBV7-6,-,TRBD2
CASSLRTGYRYEQYF,TGTGCCAGCAGTCTCAGGACAGGATACCGCTACGAGCAGTACTTC,TRBJ2-7,TRBV27,-,TRBD1
CASSTGTGVYGYTF,TGTGCCAGCAGCACCGGGACAGGGGTCTATGGCTACACCTTC,TRBJ1-2,TRBV27,-,TRBD1
CASSEFDRGQAGYTF,TGCGCCAGCAGTGAGTTTGACAGGGGGCAGGCTGGCTACACCTTC,TRBJ1-2,TRBV10-2,-,TRBD1
CASSPQTGNEKLFF,TGTGCCAGCTCCCCGCAGACAGGGAATGAAAAACTGTTTTTT,TRBJ1-4,TRBV18,-,TRBD1
CASSFGTSHEQYF,TGTGCCAGCAGCTTTGGTACGAGCCACGAGCAGTACTTC,TRBJ2-7,TRBV11-2,-,-
CASSPLLAGVGNEQFF,TGTGCCAGCTCACCACTTCTAGCGGGGGTGGGCAATGAGCAGTTCTTC,TRBJ2-1,TRBV18,-,TRBD2
CASSPGQGEGGYTF,TGTGCCAGCAGTCCCGGACAGGGTGAAGGTGGCTACACCTTC,TRBJ1-2,TRBV6-5,-,TRBD1
CASNRGGSVDQPQHF,TGTGCCAGCAACAGAGGGGGCAGTGTGGACCAGCCCCAGCATTTT,TRBJ1-5,TRBV28,-,TRBD1
CASSGRGRGTGELFF,TGTGCCAGCAGCGGCAGGGGGCGAGGGACCGGGGAGCTGTTTTTT,TRBJ2-2,TRBV7-8,many,TRBD1